This T cell receptor (beta chain) was sequenced in a study of OX40 agonist ivuxolimab in advanced cancers. This clone was detected only a few times. Its antigen is as yet unknown. General study points: Expanded clones belonging to CD8+ T cells outnumbered, on average, those of CD4+. Among the lowest levels of clonal expansion were found in partial responders at 0.1-3.0 mg/kg.

Clones were sequenced by immunoSEQ multiplex PCR, and TCRdb holds only the in-frame ones, with some missing. The repertoire holds tens of thousands of clones, with 80% to 90% as singletons. The J segment lost 7 bases and the V segment lost 4 bases, leaving 6 bases of the junction unmatched. Germline V gene data show CDR1 as SGHRS and CDR2 as YFSETQ. The CDR3 totals 14 residues. Specimen: CD4+ or CD8+ T cells sorted from blood, collected in a trial of the OX40 agonist ivuxolimab. The receptor comes from an adult with an advanced solid tumor such as melanoma, head and neck, liver or kidney cancer. This chain uses TRBV5-1 with TRBJ1-2, with 11 positions matching TRBD1. The CDR3 loop is CASSPGTGGGGYTF. The CDR3 nucleotides read TGCGCCAGCAGCCCCGGGACAGGGGGTGGTGGCTACACCTTC.